This T cell receptor beta chain was sequenced in a study of ipilimumab plus nivolumab after autologous stem cell transplantation. Whole-study context: Typical patient got a few ipilimumab doses and about eight nivolumab doses (median).

Patients got 3 mg/kg IV nivolumab weeks 1, 4, 7, 10, then biweekly through week 26. The repertoire was sequenced with immunoSEQ multiplex PCR; TCRdb's copy has only in-frame clones and lacks some. The sample contains over 8,500 clones, 67% of which appear only once. Per the germline V gene, CDR1 is SGHNT and CDR2 is YYREEE (reference sequence). The CDR3 length is 15 residues. The V segment lost 4 bases and the J segment 3 bases; nucleotides outside the gene matches: 6. The sample was PBMCs, taken in a trial of ipilimumab plus nivolumab as post-transplant consolidation. The clonotype originates from a female donor with multiple myeloma. V gene TRBV5-4 combines with J gene TRBJ1-1; 10 bases align to TRBD1. DNA of the CDR3: TGTGCCAGCAGCAGGGGGGGACAGGGGCACACTGAAGCTTTCTTT. Protein sequence: CASSRGGQGHTEAFF.